This TCR beta chain was found in a study of blood T cell repertoires in COVID-19 (dated by TCRdb to 2019 to 2021). For context, the study as a whole: The collaborator samples originated in the United States, Italy and Spain and spanned the acute and convalescent phases of COVID-19. The material from the prospective study consisted of cDNA or gDNA derived from T cells, B-cell-depleted T cells, or PBMCs. Deeply sampled blood TCRbeta repertoires from subjects exposed to, actively infected with, or recovered from COVID-19 were included in the dataset. A freely available public database, intended as a resource for researchers studying the immune response to SARS-CoV-2, is where the repertoires were released. The samples were drawn from the first 160 participants of the ongoing ImmuneRACE study and from 950 to 1,500 subjects provided by 6 global collaborators. A de-identified subject ID, COVID-19 status, age in years and sex were almost always included in the sample metadata. Where available, HLA class I and class II types were taken from metadata supplied by the sample provider and were not determined by assay-based typing.

TCRbeta CDR3 regions were amplified from genomic DNA by means of the immunoSEQ Assay, a bias-controlled multiplex PCR. The paper's data handling went like this. The number of nucleated cells in each sample was estimated by amplification of reference gene primers within the assay. To quantify the absolute abundance of each unique TCRbeta CDR3 rearrangement, sequence reads were collapsed and filtered. For each sample, productive Simpson clonality was calculated as the square root of Simpson's diversity index over productive rearrangements. TCRdb limited this immuneACCESS table to in-frame rearrangements with V and J called. A share of clones is missing; checked studies link under half to unresolved V genes, and the rest is unexplained. V, J and clone size are those of that table, while D and trimming were read from the DNA. Present in this sample are some 180,000 clones, around 76% of which were seen just once. The ten largest clones add up to 8.5% to 10% of the sample.

The investigation overall reported the following: How much clinical and demographic metadata was included differed by source and by participant, and the metadata was provided uncurated.

Collaborating institutions collected whole blood in K2EDTA tubes following their own protocols. Collaborator samples were shipped for TCRbeta analysis as frozen whole blood, isolated PBMCs, or DNA extracted from either sample type. Remarks on this clone: What this receptor recognizes is not known. Base-call qualities are not available, and no considerably larger clone is one nucleotide away. The sample holds other DNA sequences that translate to the same CDR3.

The sequence derives from a woman between 45 and 65 years old with active or convalescent COVID-19. Sequenced material: peripheral blood.

CDR3 region: CASSFPGSGNTIYF. The DNA sequence reads TGTGCCAGCAGTTTTCCGGGGTCGGGAAACACCATATATTTT. The V and J genes are TRBV28 and TRBJ1-3; no D gene call is confident. At the junction V is shortened by 3 bases and J by 4 bases, with 10 bases in between. CDR1 MDHEN and CDR2 SYDVKM were looked up in the germline V gene. Taken from cysteine to phenylalanine, the CDR3 has 14 residues. The DNA shown is the 42-base CDR3, in frame from base 1.